This TCR beta chain stems from a study of cytomegalovirus exposure and HLA in healthy donors. Study-level results: In a later analysis, at a false discovery rate of 0.05, under 20,000 TCR beta sequences were associated with HLA alleles. Immune exposure information available was restricted to CMV serostatus. Several of the most significant clusters were apparently associated with common viral pathogens in a later analysis. Most likely, a cluster of highly shared sequence variants arose as a sequencing artifact.

The CDR3 is made up of 14 amino acids. Per germline, CDR1 SGHAT and CDR2 FQNNGV. As for this clone: Its matching antigen is unknown. At one end, the junction sequence differs from germline, possibly due to a read error.

PCR primers comprised 60 Vbeta and 13 Jbeta primers. Some clones are missing from TCRdb's copy, which holds only in-frame ones; the method was immunoSEQ multiplex PCR. The profile covers over 150,000 clones, with roughly 71% appearing a single time and approximately 7% taken by the ten largest. Material: PBMCs. This chain links TRBV11-2 with TRBJ2-7; 7 bases agree with TRBD1. The TCR was taken from a male donor in good health and CMV-seropositive. The CDR3 coding sequence is TGTGCCAGCAGCTTCGAACAGGGGTCCTCCGAGCAGTACTTC. Translated, it gives CASSFEQGSSEQYF.